This TCR beta chain was recovered during a study of tumor-infiltrating lymphocytes in primary liver carcinoma. The V gene end was trimmed by 6 bases and the J gene end by 2 bases; junction bases not matched to a gene: 6. This CDR3 has 14 residues. The study's findings and limits: Tumor-adjacent and tumor-blood pairs overlapped less than tumor region pairs did. A significantly higher top-250-clone fraction was found in tumors than in blood (p = 0.039).

Starting material of 400 to 600 ng total RNA yielded TCR beta cDNA via a constant-region primer. Generation of the TCR beta libraries relied on three nested multiplex PCR rounds using slightly modified ARM-PCR. Two initial PCR rounds of around 10 cycles each paired TRBV1-TRBV30 forward primers with a C-beta reverse primer. MiXCR, applied by TCRdb to the multiplex PCR reads, yields one record per CDR3 protein. The repertoire holds about 300,000 distinct CDR3 sequences, with approximately 65% as singletons. The source of the blood RNA was unsorted whole blood, and germline DNA was extracted as well. Patients had chronic HBV infection and were treatment-naive. On this clonotype itself: Its antigen remains unidentified.

This receptor was obtained from a man aged 35-49 years with primary liver carcinoma and hepatitis B virus infection. The V call is TRBV12-3 or TRBV12-4, the J call TRBJ2-7, with TRBD1 matching 8 bases. The sample consisted of peripheral blood. In DNA form, the CDR3 reads TGTGCCAGCAGGGGGACAGGCGCCGCCTACGAGCAGTACTTC. Amino acid sequence: CASRGTGAAYEQYF.